One and the same sample provided the 5 T cell receptor beta chains below, sequenced in a study of blood T cell repertoires in COVID-19. The repertoire was sequenced with immunoSEQ multiplex PCR; TCRdb's copy has only in-frame clones and lacks some. The sample holds about 480,000 clones, approximately 87% seen once. Sequencing was carried out using PBMCs or T cells enriched from blood (not recorded which). These receptors all stem from a woman aged 35 to 49 who had recovered from COVID-19.

The chain has TRBV19 and TRBJ1-2, with D perhaps TRBD1 (6 bases). V was shortened by 7 bases and J by 6 bases, with 12 bases between the two germline ends. The CDR3 consists of 12 residues. Germline CDR1 and CDR2: LNHDA and SQIVND (reference sequence). The CDR3 DNA reads TGTGCCAGTACCTTCAGGGGAAATGGCTACACCTTC. Its translation: CASTFRGNGYTF.

The chain joins TRBV19 to TRBJ1-5, with TRBD1 matching 11 bases. The length of the CDR3 is 19 residues. In germline, CDR1 is LNHDA, CDR2 SQIVND (reference sequence). V shed 4 bases and J 0 bases; nucleotides not matched to a gene: 11. The CDR3 coding sequence is TGTGCCAGTAGTAATGGGCCGGGACAGGGGGTTAATAGCAATCAGCCCCAGCATTTT. Its translation is CASSNGPGQGVNSNQPQHF.

This chain connects TRBV25-1 to TRBJ2-1, with 11 bases matching TRBD1. From germline, CDR1 is MGHDK and CDR2 SYGVNS. The CDR3 length is 17 residues. V lost 3 bases and J lost 4; bases outside the gene matches: 8. The chain's CDR3 is CASSDRSGQGEYNEQFF. DNA of the CDR3: TGTGCCAGCAGTGACCGATCGGGACAGGGGGAGTACAATGAGCAGTTCTTC. The full variable domain, its missing parts supplied by reference TRBV25-1 and TRBJ2-1, is EADIYQTPRYLVIGTGKKITLECSQTMGHDKMYWYQQDPGMELHLIHYSYGVNSTEKGDLSSESTVSRIRTEHFPLTLESARPSHTSQYLCASSDRSGQGEYNEQFFGPGTRLTVL.

The CDR3 nucleotides are TGTGCCAGCAGCGCCAACAGGGCTGGGGCCAACGTCCTGACTTTC. This sequence encodes CASSANRAGANVLTF. The V and J genes are TRBV9 and TRBJ2-6; weak D call: TRBD1 (6 bases). Germline CDR1 SGDLS, CDR2 YYNGEE. Trimming cost V 3 bases and J 2 bases, with 9 bases left between them. The CDR3 is made up of 15 amino acids.

The count of this clone is one. The gene calls are TRBV29-1 and TRBJ2-2; D may be TRBD2 (5 bases). CDR3 size: 16 residues. Trimming cost V 4 bases and J 6 bases, with 21 bases left between them. Germline lookup yields CDR1 SQVTM and CDR2 ANQGSEA. This CDR3 is CSVVPGDESPAGELFF. The CDR3 DNA is TGCAGCGTTGTTCCCGGGGATGAGAGTCCAGCCGGGGAGCTGTTTTTT.